These 21 T cell receptor beta chains were sequenced from one sample in a study of blood T cells in healthy people across ages (dated by TCRdb to between 2015 and 2017). The library came from 5' RACE. The data were produced on an Illumina HiSeq 2500. A second PCR of about 6 to 11 cycles was run with a J-beta primer mix and a sample-barcoded 5' primer. TCRdb handled the public reads itself, with Q25 trimming in fastp and clone calling in MiXCR, and kept productive beta chains. All rows with the same CDR3 protein become a single entry with the most common DNA and genes. This sample holds 1.6 million or so distinct CDR3 sequences; roughly 32% were observed only once. The biggest ten clones account for about 10% of the sample. Sequenced sample: blood. The receptor source for this set is a woman aged 25 to 39 in good health.

This clonotype was detected a few times. The V call is TRBV4-1, the J call TRBJ2-3, with D unresolved. This CDR3 has 16 residues. Germline CDR1 and CDR2: MGHRA and YSYEKL. The ends were cut back, 5 bases at V and 0 bases at J, with 15 bases in the middle. The CDR3 region is CASSFGPSKSTDTQYF. The CDR3 DNA is TGCGCCAGCAGCTTCGGACCAAGCAAGAGCACAGATACGCAGTATTTT.

V usage is TRBV20-1 and J usage is TRBJ1-3, with 12 nucleotides matching TRBD1. V was clipped by 3 bases and J by 4 bases; unmatched bases: 10. This CDR3 contains 17 residues. Germline assignment: CDR1 DFQATT and CDR2 SNEGSKA (reference sequence). CDR3 nucleotides: TGCAGTGCTAGTCCCGGGACAGGGGGCAGACCAGGAAACACCATATATTTT. Translated: CSASPGTGGRPGNTIYF.

With regard to this clonotype: Relative to the germline gene, one junction end is altered; a read error may explain this. The chain is built from TRBV28 and TRBJ2-7; D possibly matches TRBD1 or TRBD2 (6 bases each). CDR3 length equals 14 residues. Germline V lookup: CDR1 MDHEN, CDR2 SYDVKM. DNA for the CDR3: TGTGTCAGCGGCAAGGGGGGTAGCTCCTACGAGCAGTACTTC. It specifies CVSGKGGSSYEQYF. Looking up the rest from reference TRBV28 and TRBJ2-7 gives the full variable domain: DVKVTQSSRYLVKRTGEKVFLECVQDMDHENMFWYRQDPGLGLRLIYFSYDVKMKEKGDIPEGYSVSREKKERFSLILESASTNQTSMYLCVSGKGGSSYEQYFGPGTRLTVT.

This clonotype was counted only a few times. The chain recombines TRBV7-6 with TRBJ1-6; unclear D gene. Germline loops: CDR1 SGHVS, CDR2 FNYEAQ. This CDR3 contains 14 residues. Trimming removed 1 base from V and 7 bases from J, with 8 bases in between. CDR3 sequence: CASSLVAENSPLHF. CDR3 coding DNA: TGTGCCAGCAGCTTAGTTGCGGAGAATTCACCCCTCCACTTT.

This clonotype was seen many times. The chain employs TRBV7-2 and TRBJ2-3; D is unclear. V lost 3 bases to trimming and J lost 6 bases, with 10 bases between them. This CDR3 is built from 13 residues. The germline CDR1 and CDR2 sequences are SGHTA and FQGNSA. CDR3 in DNA: TGTGCCAGCAGCTTCCGTTCTGGGGATACGCAGTATTTT. This translates into CASSFRSGDTQYF. The full variable domain, completed using reference TRBV7-2 and TRBJ2-3, is GAGVSQSPSNKVTEKGKDVELRCDPISGHTALYWYRQSLGQGLEFLIYFQGNSAPDKSGLPSDRFSAERTGGSVSTLTIQRTQQEDSAVYLCASSFRSGDTQYFGPGTRLTVL.

A few counts support this clonotype. One end of the junction does not line up with germline, which may come from a read error. This sequence joins TRBV20-1 and TRBJ2-7, with 7 bases fitting TRBD2. The assigned J gene may be wrong: the sequence end matches TRBJ2-4 better. The CDR3 loop spans 13 amino acids. Germline assignment: CDR1 DFQATT and CDR2 SNEGSKA (reference sequence). This chain's CDR3 is CNARVAGVNIQYF. The CDR3 DNA follows: TGCAATGCTAGAGTGGCGGGAGTGAACATTCAGTACTTC.

This clonotype was detected a few times. The CDR3 nucleotides read TGCAGTGCGGGGGGGCTTTTTTACGAGCAGTACTTC. As protein: CSAGGLFYEQYF. The V and J genes are TRBV20-1 and TRBJ2-7; tentative D call: TRBD2 (7 bases). The CDR3 contains 12 residues. Trimming cost V 6 bases and J 4 bases, with 13 bases left between them. Germline loops: CDR1 DFQATT, CDR2 SNEGSKA (reference sequence).

In this sample, this clonotype turned up a few times. The genes are TRBV5-6 and TRBJ2-3; TRBD2 is a possible D gene (6 bases). The CDR3 length is 15 residues. V dropped 4 bases and J dropped 1 base, with 13 bases sitting between them. Germline CDR1 is SGHDT and CDR2 is YYEEEE. The CDR3 region has the DNA TGTGCCAGCAGCCCTATTGGAGGGCGCACAGATACGCAGTATTTT. This translates into CASSPIGGRTDTQYF.

This chain links TRBV7-9 with TRBJ1-2; D might be TRBD1 (5 bases). CDR1 and CDR2 from the germline V gene are SEHNR and FQNEAQ (reference sequence). V was shortened by 1 base and J by 8 bases, with 14 bases between the two germline ends. This CDR3 spans 14 amino acids. The CDR3 protein is CASSLGGTSWGYTF. The DNA of the CDR3 is TGTGCCAGCAGCTTAGGAGGGACTTCTTGGGGCTACACCTTC.

This clonotype was counted a single time. The genes are TRBV6-5 and TRBJ1-2, with a tentative D call TRBD1 (5 bases). The CDR3 length is 14 residues. Deletions cut 6 bases from V and 4 bases from J, with 15 bases between. Germline V gene data show CDR1 as MNHEY and CDR2 as SVGAGI. The CDR3 nucleotides read TGTGCCAGCAGATCCCTGGGGGTCTCCTATGGCTACACCTTC. Translating gives CASRSLGVSYGYTF.

This rearrangement joins TRBV5-1 to TRBJ2-1; a weak D match, TRBD2 (7 bases). The DNA end is more similar to TRBJ2-7, so the J call may be wrong. The CDR3 consists of 16 residues. CDR1 and CDR2 (germline): SGHRS, YFSETQ. The CDR3 protein is CASSLTLTEGGKQQYF. The CDR3 DNA follows: TGCGCCAGCAGCTTGACTCTTACGGAGGGGGGGAAACAGCAGTACTTC.

A note on this clonotype: Germline is not matched at one junction end, which may reflect a read error. The chain links TRBV28 to TRBJ2-7; 9 positions match TRBD1. Per germline, CDR1 MDHEN and CDR2 SYDVKM. The CDR3 runs to 16 residues. The chain's CDR3 is CASSPPRDREGSERYF. The CDR3 nucleotides are TGTGCCAGCAGCCCTCCTAGGGACAGGGAAGGCTCCGAGCGGTACTTC.

The CDR3 protein is CSARAGTTRYTEAFF. The CDR3 nucleotides read TGCAGTGCTCGGGCAGGGACCACCAGGTACACTGAAGCTTTCTTT. This sequence joins TRBV20-1 and TRBJ1-1; a possible D gene is TRBD1 (5 bases). Trimming shortened V by 5 bases and J by 3 bases, and 19 bases separated the two germline ends. The CDR3 spans 15 residues. Germline lookup yields CDR1 DFQATT and CDR2 SNEGSKA (reference sequence).

This clonotype was picked up a small number of times. This chain uses TRBV18 with TRBJ2-3, with 8 nucleotides matching TRBD2. The V segment lost 6 bases and the J segment 4 bases; nucleotides outside the gene matches: 9. This CDR3 is 15 amino acids long. Germline CDR1 KGHSH, CDR2 LQKENI. CDR3 residues: CASSQNRGGPDTQYF. The CDR3 nucleotides read TGTGCCAGCTCCCAAAATCGGGGGGGCCCAGATACGCAGTATTTT.

This clonotype has just a few counts. This chain links TRBV10-3 with TRBJ2-6; D is uncertain. Germline CDR1 ENHRY, CDR2 SYGVKD. This CDR3 has 15 residues. Trimming took 0 bases from V and 1 from J, leaving 4 bases between them. The CDR3 DNA is TGTGCCATCAGTGAGTCGAGGTCTGGGGCCAACGTCCTGACTTTC. Its protein product is CAISESRSGANVLTF.

On this clonotype itself: Germline is not matched at one junction end, which may reflect a read error. The chain recombines TRBV7-9 with TRBJ1-4; no reliable D call. Germline V lookup: CDR1 SEHNR, CDR2 FQNEAQ (reference sequence). This CDR3 has 13 amino acids. The CDR3 spells CASGLWSNEKLFF. For the CDR3, the DNA is TGTGCCAGCGGCTTGTGGAGTAATGAAAAACTGTTTTTT.

J is TRBJ2-4 and V is TRBV3-1, with D perhaps matching TRBD2 (5 bases). The J call is doubtful: the DNA matches TRBJ2-7 better. Germline assignment: CDR1 LGHDT and CDR2 YNNKEL (reference sequence). This CDR3 comprises 16 residues. For the CDR3, the DNA is TGTGCCAGCAGCCAAGATAAAGGGAGACATTGGGACGAGCAGTACTTC. It yields the protein CASSQDKGRHWDEQYF.

This clonotype came up a few times. The chain joins TRBV20-1 to TRBJ1-6; 8 nucleotides line up with TRBD1. Germline assignment: CDR1 DFQATT and CDR2 SNEGSKA (reference sequence). The CDR3 is 15 amino acids. V lost 6 bases to trimming and J lost 7 bases; unmatched junction nucleotides: 11. The CDR3, as DNA: TGCAGTGCGGGAACGACAGGGGATGGAAATTCACCCCTCCACTTT. Its translation: CSAGTTGDGNSPLHF.

This clonotype was seen more than once but under ten times. This chain joins TRBV7-3 and TRBJ2-3; either TRBD1 or TRBD2 may supply D (5 bases each). The CDR3 loop spans 14 amino acids. Germline CDR1 reads SGHTA; CDR2 reads FQGTGA. Trimming took off 1 base at V and 2 bases at J, with 7 bases between the two ends. CDR3 nucleotides: TGTGCCAGCAGCTTAATGGGGACCACAGATACGCAGTATTTT. Amino acids: CASSLMGTTDTQYF.

The chain employs TRBV20-1 and TRBJ2-3, with 12 bases fitting TRBD2. CDR3 length: 16 amino acids. The junction had 8 bases not matched to a gene; V was cut back by 0 bases and J by 7 bases. Germline V CDR1 and CDR2: DFQATT, SNEGSKA (reference sequence). The CDR3, as DNA: TGCAGTGCTAGAGACGAAGGACTAGCGGGAATTAATACGCAGTATTTT. Residues: CSARDEGLAGINTQYF.

J is TRBJ2-4 and V is TRBV27, with D possibly being TRBD1 (7 bases). From germline, CDR1 is MNHEY and CDR2 SMNVEV (reference sequence). The V and J ends lost 4 bases and 0 bases respectively, with 16 bases between them. The CDR3 is 17 amino acids. This CDR3 reads CASSSIYRGLAKNIQYF. The DNA for the CDR3 is TGTGCCAGCAGTTCCATCTACAGGGGACTAGCCAAAAACATTCAGTACTTC.